This T cell receptor beta chain was identified in a study of cytomegalovirus exposure and HLA in healthy donors. The CDR3 contains 14 residues. Losses at the gene ends were 2 bases for V and 9 bases for J; bases not matched to a gene: 3. Germline loops: CDR1 MNHEY, CDR2 SMNVEV (reference sequence). The PCR made use of 60 Vbeta and 13 Jbeta primers. The repertoire was sequenced with immunoSEQ multiplex PCR; TCRdb's copy has only in-frame clones and lacks some. The sample yields roughly 100,000 clones, about 81% seen once. The sample taken for sequencing was PBMCs. The rearrangement links TRBV27 to TRBJ1-6; 8 bases are shared with TRBD1. The clonotype originates from a male donor in good health and CMV-seropositive. The CDR3 nucleotides read TGTGCCAGCAGTTTAGACAGGGGAGGTTCACCCCTCCACTTT. It codes for CASSLDRGGSPLHF.